Shown below are 2 T cell receptor beta chains from a single sample sequenced in a study of response to subunit inactivated influenza vaccine. Via MiXCR, TCRdb re-called the RT-PCR reads, giving one row per CDR3 protein. The sample yields 650,000 or so distinct CDR3 sequences, 14% seen once. The sequencing used PBMCs from blood, collected less than 15 days before vaccination. The receptors shown here come from a man in his fifties or sixties who received an inactivated influenza vaccine.

This clonotype has just a few counts. CDR3 amino acids: CAISESDGRISGNTIYF. The DNA of the CDR3 is TGTGCCATCAGTGAGTCAGACGGACGCATCTCTGGAAACACCATATATTTT. The gene calls are TRBV10-3 and TRBJ1-3; no definite D call. This CDR3 contains 17 residues. Looked up from germline, CDR1 is ENHRY and CDR2 is SYGVKD. The ends were cut back, 0 bases at V and 0 bases at J, with 12 bases in the middle.

The chain combines TRBV7-2 with TRBJ2-2; possibly TRBD1 or TRBD2 for D (5 bases each). This CDR3 contains 15 residues. The V gene lost 6 bases and the J gene lost 4 bases, with 15 bases spanning the gap. CDR1 and CDR2 from the germline V gene are SGHTA and FQGNSA. The CDR3 region has the DNA TGTGCCAGCAGTCCGGGACCCACGGGCACCGGGGAGCTGTTTTTT. Amino acids: CASSPGPTGTGELFF.